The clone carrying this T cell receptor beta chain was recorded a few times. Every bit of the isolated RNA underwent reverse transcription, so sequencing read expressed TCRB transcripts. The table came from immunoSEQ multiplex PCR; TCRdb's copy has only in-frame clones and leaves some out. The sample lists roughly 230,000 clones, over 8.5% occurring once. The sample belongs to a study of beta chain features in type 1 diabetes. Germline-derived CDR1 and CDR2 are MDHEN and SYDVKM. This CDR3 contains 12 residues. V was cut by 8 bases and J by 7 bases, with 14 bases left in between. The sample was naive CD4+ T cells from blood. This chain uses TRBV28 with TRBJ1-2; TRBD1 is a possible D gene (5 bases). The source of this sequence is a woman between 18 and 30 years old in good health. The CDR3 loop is CASSRTGGGYTF. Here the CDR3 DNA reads TGTGCCAGCTCCCGGACCGGGGGTGGCTACACCTTC.